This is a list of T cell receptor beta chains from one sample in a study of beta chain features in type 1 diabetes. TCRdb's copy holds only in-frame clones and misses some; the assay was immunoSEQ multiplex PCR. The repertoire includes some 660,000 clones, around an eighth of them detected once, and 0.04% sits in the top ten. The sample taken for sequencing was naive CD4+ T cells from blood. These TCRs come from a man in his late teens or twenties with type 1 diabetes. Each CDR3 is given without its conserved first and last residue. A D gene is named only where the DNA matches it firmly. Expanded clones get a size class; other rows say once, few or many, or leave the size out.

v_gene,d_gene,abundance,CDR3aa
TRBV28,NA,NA,ASSLRIRANYGYT
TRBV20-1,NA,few,SAKPRSKLF
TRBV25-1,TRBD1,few,ASQNPKRQGKADTQY
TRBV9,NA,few,ASSAGTRGYNEQF
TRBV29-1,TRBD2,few,SVEGGRGSYNEQF
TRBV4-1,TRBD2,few,ASSQAGGRVYEQY
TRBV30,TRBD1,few,AWSVPDRAIAEAF
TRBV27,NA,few,ASSRENRAGQPQH
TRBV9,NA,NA,ASGGPLHGETQY
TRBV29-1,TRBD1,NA,SVDPGQGPGYT
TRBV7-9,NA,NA,ASSSPRITQETQY
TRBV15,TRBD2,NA,ATSTRLAGYSDTQY
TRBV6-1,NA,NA,ASSERDEQF
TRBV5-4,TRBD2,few,ASSRPSGSTYEQY
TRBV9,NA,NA,ASSVGFIGMNTEAF
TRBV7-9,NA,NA,ASSRDGSSGYT
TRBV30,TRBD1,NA,AWTPGDRATPFLNQPQH
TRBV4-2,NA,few,ASSQALRVGGETQY
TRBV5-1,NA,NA,ASSGGPGGTTDTQY
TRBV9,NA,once,ASSVVGEALNTEAF
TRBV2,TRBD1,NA,ASSGDRGGYNEQF
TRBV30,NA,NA,AWSAQPGYTGELF
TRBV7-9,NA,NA,ASSLAARLNTEAF
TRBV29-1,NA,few,SVERGVDEQF
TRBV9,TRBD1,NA,ASSLGPGTDYNEQF
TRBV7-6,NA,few,ASSLGFGNTIY
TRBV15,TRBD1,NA,ATSIRGQGPL
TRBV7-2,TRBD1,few,ASRVDTGAIYGYT
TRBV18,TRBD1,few,ASSRGPQETQY
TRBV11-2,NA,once,ASSLRRGNYGYT
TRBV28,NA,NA,ASLTGTASTDTQY
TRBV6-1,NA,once,ASRTQGNSYGYT
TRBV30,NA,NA,AWSVTRREQF
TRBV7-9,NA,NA,ASGPRGDQPQH
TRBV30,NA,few,ALNYGPGEQY
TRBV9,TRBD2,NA,ASSLSGEPTGELF
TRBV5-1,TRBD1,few,ASSWDSTSYEQY
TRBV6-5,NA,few,ASSRGQIYEQY
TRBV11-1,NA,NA,ASSSDSAGGYT
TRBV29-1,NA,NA,SGGRGANTEAF
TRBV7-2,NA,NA,ASSLSKPSNYGYT
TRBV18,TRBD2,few,ASSPREGENEQF
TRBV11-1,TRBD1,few,ASSLATGGDTQY
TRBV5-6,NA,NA,ASSLRGVTLQETQY
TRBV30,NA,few,AWSAQRGFYGYT
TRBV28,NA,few,ASIGSRFGNEQF
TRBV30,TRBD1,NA,AWKGASYGYT
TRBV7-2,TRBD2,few,ASSQTSGSINEQF
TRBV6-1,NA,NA,ASSRQNREAF
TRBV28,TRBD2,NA,ASSTLAGGTYNEQF
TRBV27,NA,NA,ASSSGTTGNQPQH
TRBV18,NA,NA,ASSLRETQY
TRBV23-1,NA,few,ASLSRTAGEDETQY
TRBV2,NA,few,ASGFAVSSYNEQF
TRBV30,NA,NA,AWSVIGGLKNTIY
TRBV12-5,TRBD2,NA,ASGLVQPSVTSGRDEQF
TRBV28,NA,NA,ASTLGRGTTEAF